One and the same sample provided the 18 T cell receptor beta chains below, sequenced in a study of blood T cell repertoires in COVID-19. The method was immunoSEQ multiplex PCR; TCRdb's version includes in-frame clones alone and lacks a portion of them. The data show around 160,000 clones, roughly 74% seen once. Sequencing was carried out using peripheral blood. The receptors stem from a woman older than 75 with acute or convalescent COVID-19.

This clone was counted a few times. The chain combines TRBV2 with TRBJ1-4; D perhaps matches TRBD1 (5 bases). Germline-derived CDR1 and CDR2 are SNHLY and FYNNEI. V was pared by 5 bases and J by 2 bases, with 12 bases between. The CDR3 loop spans 15 amino acids. In nucleotides, the CDR3 is TGTGCCAGCAGTCCACGGGGGAGTACTAATGAAAAACTGTTTTTT. It is translated as CASSPRGSTNEKLFF.

This clone has a count of ten or more. The chain joins TRBV5-1 to TRBJ1-6; a weak D match, TRBD1 (5 bases). The CDR3 spans 13 residues. Trimming took 0 bases from V and 8 from J, leaving 6 bases between them. Germline CDR1 and CDR2: SGHRS and YFSETQ. Here the CDR3 reads CASSLGGDSPLHF. CDR3 bases: TGCGCCAGCAGCTTGGGGGGGGATTCACCCCTCCACTTT.

This chain links TRBV6-5 with TRBJ1-6; the match to TRBD1 covers 7 bases. Germline V gene lookup returns CDR1 MNHEY and CDR2 SVGAGI. Unmatched junction bases numbered 3, after V lost 0 bases and J lost 7 bases. The CDR3 loop spans 15 amino acids. CDR3 DNA sequence: TGTGCCAGCAGTTACTCAGGGACAGCCAATTCACCCCTCCACTTT. It codes for CASSYSGTANSPLHF.

The chain links TRBV6-1 to TRBJ2-1; 13 bases fit TRBD2. The CDR3 has 16 residues. The germline gives CDR1 MNHNS, CDR2 SASEGT. V trimming: 4 bases; J trimming: 7 bases; junction bases outside the gene matches: 7. In nucleotides, the CDR3 is TGTGCCAGCAGTGGAAGACTAGCGGGAGGAAGAAATGAGCAGTTCTTC. Its protein product is CASSGRLAGGRNEQFF.

The chain employs TRBV30 and TRBJ1-1; TRBD1 matches at 9 bases. V lost 5 bases, J lost 1 base, and 8 bases stayed unmatched. This CDR3 is 15 amino acids long. Germline V gene sequence: CDR1 GTSNPN, CDR2 SVGIG (reference sequence). The CDR3 nucleotides read TGTGCCTGGTATCACACAGGGGGCGCGAACACTGAAGCTTTCTTT. It encodes CAWYHTGGANTEAFF.

This clone was counted once. The chain links TRBV18 to TRBJ1-2, with D possibly being TRBD1 (5 bases). Germline lookup yields CDR1 KGHSH and CDR2 LQKENI. Trimming left V 6 bases short and J 1 base short, with 18 bases between. The CDR3 is 16 amino acids. CDR3 bases: TGTGCCAGCTCTCAGGGCGGCTCCCCTCTTAACTATGGCTACACCTTC. Translation gives CASSQGGSPLNYGYTF.

The chain links TRBV11-2 to TRBJ1-2; no clear D. The CDR3 sequence is 12 residues long. V lost 2 bases and J lost 1, with 2 bases in between. Germline V gene data show CDR1 as SGHAT and CDR2 as FQNNGV. CDR3: CASSLRNYGYTF. In nucleotides, the CDR3 is TGTGCCAGCAGCTTACGTAACTATGGCTACACCTTC.

This chain links TRBV7-2 with TRBJ2-1, with 9 bases fitting TRBD2. The CDR3 is made up of 16 amino acids. Looked up from germline, CDR1 is SGHTA and CDR2 is FQGNSA. The V segment lost 2 bases and the J segment 3 bases; nucleotides outside the gene matches: 5. CDR3 coding DNA: TGTGCCAGCAGCTTATCTACAGCGGGGGGCTACAATGAGCAGTTCTTC. Translating gives CASSLSTAGGYNEQFF.

This clone has only a few counts. The chain is built from TRBV5-1 and TRBJ2-7; 8 nucleotides match TRBD1. The V gene's germline CDR1 is SGHRS and CDR2 YFSETQ. This CDR3 has 13 amino acids. V shed 4 bases, J shed 4 bases, and the junction held 4 bases outside the gene matches. The CDR3 is CASSRWTGYEQYF. Written as DNA, the CDR3 is TGCGCCAGCAGCCGATGGACAGGGTACGAGCAGTACTTC.

The genes are TRBV11-2 and TRBJ1-2, with 7 bases that match TRBD1. V was clipped by 4 bases and J by 2 bases; unmatched bases: 4. Germline V gene lookup returns CDR1 SGHAT and CDR2 FQNNGV. This CDR3 has 14 residues. The CDR3 bases are TGTGCCAGCAGCTCTCTGACAGGGAACTATGGCTACACCTTC. As protein: CASSSLTGNYGYTF.

V and J are TRBV2 and TRBJ2-7; D may be TRBD2 (5 bases). CDR1 and CDR2 from the germline V gene are SNHLY and FYNNEI. This CDR3 is built from 15 residues. The V end lost 8 bases, the J end lost 3 bases, and 20 bases lay between the germline ends. CDR3 sequence: CASVFSPLAVYEQYF. The CDR3 DNA follows: TGTGCCAGCGTCTTTTCTCCCCTAGCTGTCTACGAGCAGTACTTC.

The chain uses TRBV18 and TRBJ2-3, with TRBD2 matching over 10 bases. V shed 1 base, J shed 2 bases, and the junction held 15 bases outside the gene matches. The V gene's germline CDR1 is KGHSH and CDR2 LQKENI. The CDR3 length is 20 residues. CDR3 region: CASSPRTSGGRGGLTDTQYF. CDR3 DNA sequence: TGTGCCAGCTCACCACGGACTAGCGGAGGGAGAGGGGGTCTCACAGATACGCAGTATTTT.

This clone was observed a single time. The rearrangement uses TRBV6-5 and TRBJ1-1; 7 nucleotides match TRBD1. The CDR3 is made up of 13 amino acids. The germline V gene has CDR1 MNHEY and CDR2 SVGAGI. Germline trimming cut 6 bases from V and 6 bases from J; bases unmatched to any gene: 7. CDR3 coding DNA: TGTGCCAGCAGACGACAGGGAAAGGCTGAAGCTTTCTTT. Protein: CASRRQGKAEAFF.

The chain is built from TRBV5-1 and TRBJ1-3; possible D gene TRBD1, 5 bases. Germline V CDR1 and CDR2: SGHRS, YFSETQ. The CDR3 extends over 18 amino acids. V was cut by 4 bases and J by 0 bases, with 20 bases left in between. CDR3 coding DNA: TGCGCCAGCAGCCTCGTGGGTGGCAGGGCGAGCTCTGGAAACACCATATATTTT. Translated: CASSLVGGRASSGNTIYF. Filled out from reference TRBV5-1 and TRBJ1-3, the complete variable domain reads KAGVTQTPRYLIKTRGQQVTLSCSPISGHRSVSWYQQTPGQGLQFLFEYFSETQRNKGNFPGRFSGRQFSNSRSEMNVSTLELGDSALYLCASSLVGGRASSGNTIYFGEGSWLTVV.

J is TRBJ2-1 and V is TRBV24-1; 10 bases map to TRBD2. Losses at the gene ends were 7 bases for V and 0 bases for J; bases not matched to a gene: 2. The CDR3 spans 15 residues. CDR1 is KGHDR and CDR2 is SFDVKD in the germline V gene. The CDR3 DNA is TGTGCCACCAGGGAGCGGGGGGGCTCCTACAATGAGCAGTTCTTC. Translating gives CATRERGGSYNEQFF.

The chain employs TRBV6-5 and TRBJ1-1; weak D call: TRBD1 (5 bases). Germline loops: CDR1 MNHEY, CDR2 SVGAGI. Trimming removed 7 bases from V and 4 bases from J, with 10 bases in between. The CDR3 has 12 amino acids. The CDR3 here is CASKFRGTEAFF. The DNA of the CDR3 is TGTGCCAGCAAATTTAGGGGCACTGAAGCTTTCTTT.

This chain joins TRBV10-1 and TRBJ2-7, with 10 bases that match TRBD1. Germline CDR1 is WNHNN and CDR2 is SYGVQD (reference sequence). J was trimmed by 3 bases and V by 5 bases; bases with no gene match: 4. The CDR3 contains 14 residues. CDR3: CASSPGTGVYEQYF. In nucleotides, the CDR3 is TGCGCCAGCAGTCCCGGGACAGGGGTCTACGAGCAGTACTTC.

Only one count was recorded for this clone. The CDR3 coding sequence is TGTGCCACCAGTGCAAGGACTAGCGCTGCCAATGAGCAGTTCTTC. Amino acid sequence: CATSARTSAANEQFF. V gene TRBV24-1 combines with J gene TRBJ2-1; 9 bases fit TRBD2. Looked up from germline, CDR1 is KGHDR and CDR2 is SFDVKD. This CDR3 has 15 amino acids. The ends lost 5 bases at V and 6 bases at J; junction bases unmatched: 7.